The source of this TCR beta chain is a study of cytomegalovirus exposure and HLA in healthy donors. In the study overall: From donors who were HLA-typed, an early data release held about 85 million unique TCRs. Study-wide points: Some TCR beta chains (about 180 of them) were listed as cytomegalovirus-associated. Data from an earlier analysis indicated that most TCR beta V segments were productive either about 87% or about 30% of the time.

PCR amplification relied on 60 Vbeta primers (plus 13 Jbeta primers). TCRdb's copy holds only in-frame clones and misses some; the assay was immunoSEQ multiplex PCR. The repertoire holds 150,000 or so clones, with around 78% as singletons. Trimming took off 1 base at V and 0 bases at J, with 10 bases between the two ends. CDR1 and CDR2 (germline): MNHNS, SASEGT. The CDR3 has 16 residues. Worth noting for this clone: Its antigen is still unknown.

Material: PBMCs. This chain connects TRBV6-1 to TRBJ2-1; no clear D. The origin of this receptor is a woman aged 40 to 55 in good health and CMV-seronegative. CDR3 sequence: CASSEERLDSYNEQFF. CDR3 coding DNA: TGTGCCAGCAGTGAAGAACGGCTAGACTCCTACAATGAGCAGTTCTTC.